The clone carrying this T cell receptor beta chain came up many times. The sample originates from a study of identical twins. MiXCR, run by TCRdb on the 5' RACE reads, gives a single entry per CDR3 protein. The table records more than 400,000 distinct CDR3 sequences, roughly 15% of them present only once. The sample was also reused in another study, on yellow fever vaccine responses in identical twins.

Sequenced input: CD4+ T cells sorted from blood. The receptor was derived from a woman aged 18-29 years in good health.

The CDR3, as DNA: TGTGCCAGCAGCGGCCTACAGGGGGCCGTTGGAGGCTACACCTTC. Translating it yields CASSGLQGAVGGYTF. The chain links TRBV7-8 to TRBJ1-2; 9 bases are shared with TRBD1. The CDR3 runs to 15 residues. With V trimmed by 5 bases and J by 8 bases, 12 bases remained unmatched. Germline V gene sequence: CDR1 SGHVS, CDR2 FQNEAQ.